The present T cell receptor beta chain was sequenced within a study of T cells after yellow fever vaccination. In TCRdb, the 5' RACE reads were re-called with MiXCR into one record per CDR3 protein. The table includes roughly 400,000 distinct CDR3 sequences, about 19% detected once. V lost 8 bases, J lost 4 bases, and 11 bases lay in between. Germline values: CDR1 MNHEY, CDR2 SVGEGT. The CDR3 is made up of 12 amino acids. This sequence was found in a man between 18 and 29 years old who received the YFV17D yellow fever vaccine. The source material was PBMCs, sampled before the yellow fever booster vaccination. The chain joins TRBV6-2 or TRBV6-3 to TRBJ1-2, with TRBD1 as a possible D gene (5 bases). Written as DNA, the CDR3 is TGTGCCAGCCGGGGACCGTTCTATGGCTACACCTTC. It codes for CASRGPFYGYTF.